This TCR beta chain was retrieved from a study of blood T cell repertoires in COVID-19. Per the authors' pipeline: The authors estimated nucleated cell counts from reference gene primer amplification. Sequencing used immunoSEQ multiplex PCR; TCRdb keeps in-frame clones, though not all of them. For V, J and clone size, that table is used; D and trimming come from the DNA. The top ten clones hold 12% of a sample with nearly 65,000 clones, about 88% of them seen once. This CDR3 contains 13 residues. Looked up from germline, CDR1 is SQVTM and CDR2 is ANQGSEA. V lost 6 bases to trimming and J lost 1 base; unmatched junction nucleotides: 5.

The TCR originated in a human donor in a cohort sampled during active COVID-19. Source material: peripheral blood. V is TRBV29-1 and J is TRBJ1-1, with TRBD1 matching 7 bases. The CDR3 here is CSVTGTANTEAFF. For the CDR3, the DNA is TGCAGCGTCACCGGGACAGCGAACACTGAAGCTTTCTTT. The full variable domain, rest sourced from reference TRBV29-1 and TRBJ1-1, is SAVISQKPSRDICQRGTSLTIQCQVDSQVTMMFWYRQQPGQSLTLIATANQGSEATYESGFVIDKFPISRPNLTFSTLTVSNMSPEDSSIYLCSVTGTANTEAFFGQGTRLTVV.